This paragraph reports one TCR beta chain. The source of the sample is a study of OX40 agonist ivuxolimab in advanced cancers. Study information: Participants, roughly 81% male, averaged roughly 60 years of age, ranging from roughly 23 to 90.

The table came from immunoSEQ multiplex PCR; TCRdb's copy has only in-frame clones and leaves some out. Counted here are about 19,000 clones, approximately 86% occurring once; the ten biggest clones make up roughly 49%. Patients had blood sampled at baseline and again on cycle 4 day 1 and cycle 7 day 1. Specimen: CD4+ or CD8+ T cells sorted from blood, collected in a trial of the OX40 agonist ivuxolimab. This TCR came from an adult with an advanced solid tumor such as melanoma, head and neck, liver or kidney cancer.

The CDR3 nucleotides are TGTGCCAGCAGCTTACCACAGGGGACTTATAATTCACCCCTCCACTTT. Its translation is CASSLPQGTYNSPLHF. This chain joins TRBV7-8 and TRBJ1-6; 7 bases match TRBD1. The CDR3 extends over 16 amino acids. The V gene end was trimmed by 2 bases and the J gene end by 4 bases; junction bases not matched to a gene: 5. Germline CDR1 is SGHVS and CDR2 is FQNEAQ.